The 10 T cell receptor beta chains below were found in one sample sequenced in a study of PD-L1 blockade in urothelial cancer. Assay: immunoSEQ multiplex PCR; the TCRdb copy retains only in-frame clones and omits some. The table lists tens of thousands of clones, around nine tenths of them singletons. The time point was: peripheral blood 6 weeks after treatment start. The starting material was PBMCs, obtained around atezolizumab (anti-PD-L1) treatment. These receptors were taken from a man aged 60-69 years with urothelial cancer.

The chain combines TRBV5-5 with TRBJ2-7; no clear D. Germline V gene sequence: CDR1 SGHKS, CDR2 YYEKEE (reference sequence). Trimming shortened V by 4 bases and J by 5 bases, and 16 bases separated the two germline ends. CDR3 length: 14 residues. The CDR3 spells CASSLQTLSHEQYF. The CDR3 bases are TGTGCCAGCAGCCTACAGACACTTTCCCACGAGCAGTACTTC.

J is TRBJ2-5 and V is TRBV2, with D possibly TRBD2 on 5 matching bases. CDR3 length: 15 amino acids. Germline V gives CDR1 SNHLY, CDR2 FYNNEI. The V end lost 3 bases, the J end lost 4 bases, and 15 bases lay between the germline ends. CDR3 sequence (DNA): TGTGCCAGCAGTGAGGAGTTGGCCCGGGGAGAGACCCAGTACTTC. It yields the protein CASSEELARGETQYF.

The chain recombines TRBV15 with TRBJ1-4; D possibly corresponds to TRBD1 (6 bases). CDR3 length equals 15 residues. Trimming shortened V by 1 base and J by 7 bases, and 13 bases separated the two germline ends. Germline CDR1 and CDR2: LNHNV and YYDKDF (reference sequence). CDR3 bases: TGTGCCACCAGCAGAGGCGCACAGGGCCGTGAAAAACTGTTTTTT. Amino acid sequence: CATSRGAQGREKLFF.

This clone was observed once. This chain connects TRBV7-9 to TRBJ2-5; 9 bases align to TRBD2. Germline assignment: CDR1 SEHNR and CDR2 FQNEAQ (reference sequence). The CDR3 loop spans 16 amino acids. V was clipped by 1 base and J by 1 base; unmatched bases: 4. The DNA of the CDR3 is TGTGCCAGCAGCTTAGGGCTAGCGGGAACCCAAGAGACCCAGTACTTC. Residues: CASSLGLAGTQETQYF.

The chain recombines TRBV7-9 with TRBJ2-7, with 9 bases matching TRBD1. Looked up from germline, CDR1 is SEHNR and CDR2 is FQNEAQ (reference sequence). Trimming cost V 5 bases and J 3 bases; bases outside gene matches: 8. The CDR3 runs to 15 residues. The CDR3 region has the DNA TGTGCCAGCAGCGCCTCGGGACAGGGCTTCTACGAGCAGTACTTC. Translation gives CASSASGQGFYEQYF.

The genes are TRBV6-5 and TRBJ2-7; TRBD2 matches 8 bases. Germline V gene sequence: CDR1 MNHEY, CDR2 SVGAGI. The CDR3 extends over 15 amino acids. The V and J ends lost 6 bases and 0 bases, in that order; junction bases with no gene match: 7. The CDR3 loop reads CASSLSGVPSYEQYF. As DNA, the CDR3 is TGTGCCAGCAGCCTTAGCGGGGTGCCCTCCTACGAGCAGTACTTC.

V is TRBV5-1 and J is TRBJ2-5; 10 nucleotides agree with TRBD2. Germline assignment: CDR1 SGHRS and CDR2 YFSETQ. The CDR3 extends over 15 amino acids. V lost 4 bases and J lost 4; bases outside the gene matches: 7. CDR3 amino acids: CASSTSPSGRETQYF. The CDR3 bases are TGCGCCAGCAGCACGTCGCCTAGCGGGAGAGAGACCCAGTACTTC. The full variable domain, its missing parts supplied by reference TRBV5-1 and TRBJ2-5, is KAGVTQTPRYLIKTRGQQVTLSCSPISGHRSVSWYQQTPGQGLQFLFEYFSETQRNKGNFPGRFSGRQFSNSRSEMNVSTLELGDSALYLCASSTSPSGRETQYFGPGTRLLVL.

This sequence joins TRBV7-9 and TRBJ1-5, with D maybe TRBD1 (5 bases). CDR3 length: 15 residues. CDR1 is SEHNR, CDR2 FQNEAQ, per germline (reference sequence). V lost 5 bases and J lost 6, with 17 bases in between. The CDR3 DNA reads TGTGCCAGCAGCCGAGGCGGGGGGGGAGGTCAGCCCCAGCATTTT. It yields the protein CASSRGGGGGQPQHF.

The chain links TRBV19 to TRBJ1-2; maybe TRBD1 (6 bases). Trimming left V 4 bases short and J 9 bases short, with 12 bases between. This CDR3 comprises 12 residues. Germline CDR1 is LNHDA and CDR2 is SQIVND (reference sequence). CDR3 nucleotide sequence: TGTGCCAGTAGTAGGCAGGGGAGCAGCTACACCTTC. Its protein is CASSRQGSSYTF.

The chain couples TRBV25-1 to TRBJ2-7; D is perhaps TRBD2 (6 bases). This CDR3 is built from 13 residues. Trimming pared 5 bases from V and 0 bases from J, leaving 8 bases between. The germline gives CDR1 MGHDK, CDR2 SYGVNS. In DNA form, the CDR3 reads TGTGCCAGCAGTAAGACTAGCTCCTACGAGCAGTACTTC. This encodes CASSKTSSYEQYF.